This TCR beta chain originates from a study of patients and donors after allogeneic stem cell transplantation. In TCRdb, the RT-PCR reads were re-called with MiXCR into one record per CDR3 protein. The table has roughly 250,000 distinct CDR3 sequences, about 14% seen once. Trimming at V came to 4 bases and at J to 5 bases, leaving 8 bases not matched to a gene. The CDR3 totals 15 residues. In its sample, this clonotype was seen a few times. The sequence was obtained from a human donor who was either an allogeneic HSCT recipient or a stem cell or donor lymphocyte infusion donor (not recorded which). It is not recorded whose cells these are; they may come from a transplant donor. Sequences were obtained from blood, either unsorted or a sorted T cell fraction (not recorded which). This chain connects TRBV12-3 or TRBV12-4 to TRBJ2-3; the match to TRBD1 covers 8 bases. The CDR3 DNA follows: TGTGCCAGCAGTTACAGGGGGGAGGCCGGAGATACGCAGTATTTT. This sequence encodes CASSYRGEAGDTQYF.